Below are 2 T cell receptor beta chains sequenced from a single sample in a study of shared clonotypes between healthy human individuals. This table comes from immunoSEQ multiplex PCR, and its TCRdb copy is limited to in-frame clones, with some not included. The data show approximately 2,300,000 clones, under 95% seen once. Sequencing was carried out using naive CD4+ T cells from PBMCs. Subset defined: CD45RA+ positively selected. Source of these receptors: a man aged 18 to 35 in good health. Some clones in this sample may be carry-over from other donors' samples.

The chain employs TRBV21-1 and TRBJ2-7; TRBD1 was called by the table and not checked on the DNA. TRBV21-1 is a documented pseudogene. The CDR3 is 20 residues long. The CDR3 bases are TGTGCCAGCAGCAAGGGGGACAGGGCTGGACTAGTTATAGGGTCCGACGAGCAGTACTTC. This gives the protein CASSKGDRAGLVIGSDEQYF.

V usage is TRBV28 and J usage is TRBJ2-1, with 10 bases lining up with TRBD2. V trimming: 4 bases; J trimming: 5 bases; junction bases outside the gene matches: 11. Germline-derived CDR1 and CDR2 are MDHEN and SYDVKM. CDR3 length equals 17 residues. The CDR3 sequence is CASSSLPGTSANNEQFF. The CDR3 bases are TGTGCCAGCAGTTCGCTCCCTGGGACTAGCGCCAACAATGAGCAGTTCTTC.